This TCR beta chain was sequenced for a study of T cell repertoires in cytomegalovirus infection. Looking at the study overall: In public TCR beta signatures, there were indications of both CMV infection and matching HLA type.

Germline CDR1 reads MDHEN; CDR2 reads SYDVKM. CDR3 length equals 14 residues. The germline V and J ends were trimmed by 4 bases and 3 bases, with 13 bases remaining between them. On this clonotype: The antigen is not known.

TCRdb reprocessed the reads with MiXCR, giving one entry per CDR3 protein. In the table there are some 500,000 distinct CDR3 sequences, 25% to 35% of which are singletons. The sample was cultured PBMCs, taken from culture after CMV antigen stimulation. J is TRBJ2-7 and V is TRBV28, with no clear D. The receptor comes from a human donor in good health (CMV status not recorded). Some clones in this sample may be carry-over from other donors' samples. CDR3 amino acids: CASSSVGPDYEQYF. The CDR3 coding sequence is TGTGCCAGCAGTTCCGTCGGGCCAGACTACGAGCAGTACTTC.